Listed here is a single T cell receptor beta chain. Antigen specificity is unknown. A much larger clone lies a single base off, so this may be a read error. The ends were cut back, 2 bases at V and 5 bases at J, with 12 bases in the middle. The length of the CDR3 is 14 residues. Germline V lookup: CDR1 MNHEY, CDR2 SVGAGI. This record comes from a study of CD8+CD57+ T cells in acquired aplastic anemia. Across the whole study: Mean DNA quantity obtained from sorted CD4+ and CD8+ cells was about 3.5 ug.

General study findings and limits: Between the patient and control groups, CD8+ Simpson's diversity did not differ significantly.

The template for TCR beta VDJ and CDR3 sequence profiling was genomic DNA. MiXCR, run by TCRdb on the reads, gives a single entry per CDR3 protein. The sample records around 230,000 distinct CDR3 sequences, roughly 57% being singletons. V is TRBV6-5 and J is TRBJ1-1; the D gene is possibly TRBD1 (6 bases). The origin of this receptor is a human donor in good health. Input material: sorted CD4+, CD8+, or CD8+CD57+ T cells (not recorded which) from PBMCs. CDR3 DNA: TGTGCCAGCAGTTACGGGGGGGCGCGGACTGAAGCTTTCTTT. As protein: CASSYGGARTEAFF.